These T cell receptor beta chains were read from a single sample in a study of tumor-infiltrating lymphocytes in oesophageal squamous cell carcinoma. Each CDR3 protein is one row after TCRdb ran MiXCR on the PCR reads. Counted here are more than 9,500 distinct CDR3 sequences, around 57% occurring once; the ten biggest clones make up 34%. What was sequenced was esophageal tumor tissue. These receptors all come from a female donor with esophageal squamous cell carcinoma. CDR3s include the opening cysteine and the closing phenylalanine or tryptophan. D genes are given only for firm matches. A clone size is listed for some rows: how often the clone was seen (once, few, many), or a class if it is expanded.

V,J,size,D,DNA,CDR3
TRBV10-3,TRBJ1-1,NA,TRBD1,TGTGCCATCAGTGGTCGAGGGGGCACAATGGATGAAGCTTTCTTT,CAISGRGGTMDEAFF
TRBV7-6,TRBJ2-1,once,NA,TGTGCCAGCAGCTTACCGTACAATGAGCAGTTCTTC,CASSLPYNEQFF
TRBV7-2,TRBJ2-7,NA,TRBD2,TGTGCCAGCAGCTTAGGGTCTAGCGGGAGGTGGGAGCAGTACTTC,CASSLGSSGRWEQYF
TRBV4-1,TRBJ2-5,many,TRBD1,TGCGCCAGCAGCATCCAAGACAGGGGTAGTGAGACCCAGTACTTC,CASSIQDRGSETQYF
TRBV28,TRBJ1-4,many,TRBD1,TGTGCCAGCAGTACGAGACCGGGACAGGGGGCGCGGGCAACTAATGAAAAACTGTTTTTT,CASSTRPGQGARATNEKLFF
TRBV7-9,TRBJ2-4,NA,TRBD1,TGTGCCAGCAGCCCCGGACAGGTTGAGTACTTC,CASSPGQVEYF
TRBV28,TRBJ2-4,NA,TRBD1,TGTGCCAGCAGTATCCGGACAGGGGTATACTCACCCCTCCACTTC,CASSIRTGVYSPLHF
TRBV7-6,TRBJ2-7,NA,NA,TGTGCCAGCAGCTTCCCGACCTCCGTCGGAATTTTCGAGCAGTACTTC,CASSFPTSVGIFEQYF
TRBV11-2,TRBJ1-1,NA,NA,TGTGCACCAAGAGGCAGGGGCACTGAAGCTTTCTTT,CAPRGRGTEAFF
TRBV4-3,TRBJ2-4,many,NA,TGCGCCAGCAGCCGCGCGCGTGGCAGCGGAACCGAACAGTACTTC,CASSRARGSGTEQYF
TRBV12-3/TRBV12-4,TRBJ1-2,medium-sized,NA,TGTGCCAGCAGTCGTCCGCCGGAATTCTTCTTC,CASSRPPEFFF
TRBV6-8,TRBJ2-5,NA,NA,TGTGCCAGCAGTACCCACAGGGAGACCCAGTACTTC,CASSTHRETQYF
TRBV19,TRBJ1-5,many,NA,TGTGCCAGCCTAGGGCTGGGTAACGGCAATCAGCCCCAGCATTTT,CASLGLGNGNQPQHF
TRBV28,TRBJ2-5,NA,TRBD2,TGTGCCAGCAGTTCCCCCGGGGGGGGAGGAAAAGAGACCCAGTACTTC,CASSSPGGGGKETQYF
TRBV7-6,TRBJ2-1,NA,TRBD2,TGTGCCAGCAGCTTAGGGACTAGCGGGATCTATGAGCAGTTCTTC,CASSLGTSGIYEQFF
TRBV7-8,TRBJ2-7,NA,TRBD1,TGTGCCAGCAGCACCATAGGACAGGCCGAGCAGTACTTC,CASSTIGQAEQYF
TRBV15,TRBJ1-2,NA,NA,TGTGCCACCAGCAGACGACTCCGGTACGGCTACACCTTC,CATSRRLRYGYTF
TRBV11-2,TRBJ2-5,NA,NA,TGTGCCAGCAGCCATACCGGGGGGCGAGAGACCCAGTACTTC,CASSHTGGRETQYF
TRBV28,TRBJ1-5,many,NA,TGTGCCAGCAGCCCACAGCGTTGGAGTCAGCCCCAGCATTTT,CASSPQRWSQPQHF
TRBV7-6,TRBJ2-7,NA,TRBD2,TGTGCCAGCAGCCAGCAGGAGACTAGCGGGAACGAGCAGTACTTC,CASSQQETSGNEQYF
TRBV11-2,TRBJ1-3,medium-sized,NA,TGTGCCAGCAGCTCCGCTAGCGCTGGAAACACCATATATTTT,CASSSASAGNTIYF
TRBV12-3/TRBV12-4,TRBJ2-4,NA,NA,TGTGCCAGCACCATAAGGAACATTCAGTACTTC,CASTIRNIQYF
TRBV7-4,TRBJ2-3,NA,NA,TGTGCCAGCAGCTTGGGGTCTGCAGCAGATACGCAGTATTTT,CASSLGSAADTQYF
TRBV24-1,TRBJ2-3,large,NA,TGTGCCACCAGTGGGGGATTTTCGCAGTATTTT,CATSGGFSQYF
TRBV28,TRBJ2-1,NA,TRBD1,TGTGCCAGCAGTTTCGGACAGGTTCCCTACGAGCAGTTCTTC,CASSFGQVPYEQFF
TRBV7-8,TRBJ1-6,few,NA,TGTGCCAGCAGCTTGGGGACCCTGGGCAATTCACCCCTCCACTTT,CASSLGTLGNSPLHF
TRBV7-2,TRBJ2-7,NA,NA,TGTGCCAGCAGCTTAACAACAAAACCCTCCTACGAGCAGTACTTC,CASSLTTKPSYEQYF
TRBV28,TRBJ2-5,few,NA,TGTGCCAGCAGTTCGGGCACAGTGTCAGAGACCCAGTACTTC,CASSSGTVSETQYF
TRBV10-3,TRBJ2-1,NA,NA,TGTGCCATCAAGAGCGGCCCCTACAATGAGCAGTTCTTC,CAIKSGPYNEQFF
TRBV6-1,TRBJ2-5,medium-sized,TRBD1,TGTGCCAGCAGTCAAGGACAGGGCGGAGAGACCCAGTACTTC,CASSQGQGGETQYF
TRBV2,TRBJ2-1,many,TRBD2,TGTGCCAGCAGTGTAGCGGGGCTCTTCAATGAGCAGTTCTTC,CASSVAGLFNEQFF
TRBV7-6,TRBJ2-3,NA,NA,TGTGCCAGCAGCGATACGATAGGGGTCACAGATACGCAGTATTTT,CASSDTIGVTDTQYF
TRBV7-2,TRBJ2-1,NA,NA,TGTGCCAGCAGCTTAGATGGGTCGACGGGGGTCGGGCAGTTCTTC,CASSLDGSTGVGQFF
TRBV7-4,TRBJ2-4,NA,TRBD2,TGTGCCAGCAGCTTAGAGGGACTAAGCATTCAGTACTTC,CASSLEGLSIQYF
TRBV28,TRBJ2-3,NA,NA,TGTGCCAGCAGTTTTCCGGGAGATACGCAGTATTTT,CASSFPGDTQYF
TRBV7-3,TRBJ2-5,NA,NA,TGTGCCAGCAGACAGGACAGTGGCCAAGAGACCCAGTACTTC,CASRQDSGQETQYF
TRBV2,TRBJ2-1,many,TRBD1,TGTGCCAGCAAGGCACAGGGGGCCTACAATGAGCAGTTCTTC,CASKAQGAYNEQFF
TRBV12-3/TRBV12-4,TRBJ2-5,NA,NA,TGTGCCAGCGGTGACATCCGAAAGGCAGAGACCCAGTACTTC,CASGDIRKAETQYF
TRBV12-5,TRBJ1-1,NA,NA,TGTGCTAGTGGCCCACAGGGTGGCACTGAAGCTTTCTTT,CASGPQGGTEAFF
TRBV7-8,TRBJ2-7,NA,TRBD1,TGTGCCAGCAGCACCCGGACAGGGGTGGCCGAGCAGTACTTC,CASSTRTGVAEQYF